The rows below give T cell receptor beta chains drawn from one sample of a study of T cells after yellow fever vaccination. TCRdb re-called the 5' RACE reads with MiXCR, one entry per CDR3 protein. The top ten clones hold about 2.7% of a sample with 150,000 to 200,000 distinct CDR3 sequences, roughly 6.2% of them seen once. Sequencing was performed on CD4+ T cells sorted from PBMCs, taken on the day of the first yellow fever vaccination. All receptors derive from a man aged 18 to 30 who received the YFV17D yellow fever vaccine. Both conserved end residues are part of each CDR3. Fields, in order: CDR3 protein, V gene, D gene, J gene. A D gene is named only where the DNA matches it firmly.

CASSQGTSGGTNTDTQYF TRBV5-1 TRBD2 TRBJ2-3
CASSRQGLIYEQYF TRBV4-1 TRBD1 TRBJ2-7
CSAKDRTSGNTIYF TRBV20-1 . TRBJ1-3
CASSTRGGRRTYNEQFF TRBV27 TRBD2 TRBJ2-1
CASSQVGGGDNTGELFF TRBV4-2 . TRBJ2-2
CASSWTDNYGYTF TRBV7-2 . TRBJ1-2
CASSYSIGRTAGNEQFF TRBV6-2/TRBV6-3 . TRBJ2-1
CASSKVKNTEAFF TRBV21-1 . TRBJ1-1
CASSLRGSGETQYF TRBV18 . TRBJ2-5
CASSEDQGGNTEAFF TRBV2 . TRBJ1-1
CASSAREGRALMNTQYF TRBV5-1 TRBD2 TRBJ2-3
CSARGPASTEQYF TRBV20-1 . TRBJ2-7
CASSRPGAEVDTQYF TRBV12-3/TRBV12-4 . TRBJ2-3
CASSLVLVTGELFF TRBV7-2 . TRBJ2-2
CAIASGGAKDTQYF TRBV10-3 TRBD2 TRBJ2-3
CASSPVLNTGELFF TRBV9 . TRBJ2-2
CASSVSPIADTQYF TRBV9 . TRBJ2-3
CASSLDSGGRQGELFF TRBV28 . TRBJ2-2
CASSLSTWRDTQYF TRBV11-2 . TRBJ2-3
CAISDQAGGSETQYF TRBV10-3 TRBD2 TRBJ2-5
CASSLKAAQPQHF TRBV7-6 . TRBJ1-5
CASSSYGVVAGSTGELFF TRBV5-1 TRBD2 TRBJ2-2
CAISVTGLSGANVLTF TRBV10-3 . TRBJ2-6
CASSLQAISSYNEQFF TRBV27 . TRBJ2-1
CASSQEGQGNIQYF TRBV3-1 TRBD1 TRBJ2-4
CASSFSGTGEYEQYF TRBV7-2 . TRBJ2-7
CASSLGTGQGQPQHF TRBV11-2 TRBD1 TRBJ1-5
CASSYPARLNHPQHF TRBV28 . TRBJ1-5
CASSFVQANTGELFF TRBV11-2 . TRBJ2-2
CASSHPRGGVGETQYF TRBV6-1 TRBD2 TRBJ2-5
CASSLGDSSTGTQYF TRBV5-1 . TRBJ2-3
CASSPQLAGSSDTQYF TRBV28 TRBD2 TRBJ2-3
CASSVSPGTGSGYTF TRBV7-2 TRBD1 TRBJ1-2
CASTLTTTSTDTQYF TRBV28 . TRBJ2-3
CASRGTRVWETQYF TRBV28 . TRBJ2-5
CASSQETQRGGEQFF TRBV7-2 TRBD2 TRBJ2-1
CASRSGTVAGYTF TRBV5-1 TRBD1 TRBJ1-2
CASRQGAGSETQYF TRBV12-3/TRBV12-4 TRBD1 TRBJ2-5
CASRSVDRFEDTQYF TRBV6-5 . TRBJ2-3
CASSLQAGVSDTQYF TRBV12-3/TRBV12-4 TRBD2 TRBJ2-3
CASGEGGTDTQYF TRBV5-1 . TRBJ2-3
CAIRRDTTNYEQYF TRBV10-3 . TRBJ2-7